This T cell receptor (beta chain) was sequenced during a study of blood T cell repertoires in COVID-19. Turning to the study itself: T cells, B-cell-depleted T cells, or PBMCs provided the cDNA or gDNA that served as material.

This CDR3 region has 16 residues. CDR1 KGHDR and CDR2 SFDVKD come from the germline V gene. Trimming took 0 bases from V and 1 from J, leaving 8 bases between them. The method was immunoSEQ multiplex PCR; TCRdb's version includes in-frame clones alone and lacks a portion of them. The sample carries more than 300,000 clones, around 86% recorded once. The chain employs TRBV24-1 and TRBJ2-2, with D possibly TRBD1 on 6 matching bases. The sample was peripheral blood. This TCR was recovered from a woman aged 45-59 years with acute or convalescent COVID-19. CDR3 loop: CATSDLGQKNTGELFF. CDR3 bases: TGTGCCACCAGTGATTTGGGACAGAAGAACACCGGGGAGCTGTTTTTT.